This T cell receptor beta chain was captured by sequencing in a study of blood T cell repertoires in COVID-19 (dated by TCRdb to the early 2020s). Concerning the study at large: The collaborator samples originated in the United States, Italy and Spain and spanned the acute and convalescent phases of COVID-19. The material from the prospective study consisted of cDNA or gDNA derived from T cells, B-cell-depleted T cells, or PBMCs. Subjects who had been exposed to COVID-19, were actively infected with it, or had recovered from it provided the deeply sampled blood TCRbeta repertoires that made up the dataset. A freely available public database, intended as a resource for researchers studying the immune response to SARS-CoV-2, is where the repertoires were released. Samples came from the ongoing ImmuneRACE study (first 160 participants) plus 1,254 subjects from 6 global collaborators. The sample metadata nearly always contained a de-identified subject ID, COVID-19 status, age in years and sex. Where available, HLA class I and class II types were obtained from metadata supplied by the sample provider rather than from assay-based typing. General findings and caveats noted by the study authors: The amount of clinical and demographic metadata varied by source and participant and was provided uncurated.

Remarks on this clone: Its antigen target is currently unknown. It has no much larger one-base neighbor in the sample; base qualities were not kept.

According to the germline V gene, CDR1 reads ENHRY and CDR2 reads SYGVKD. Inclusive of the bounding cysteine and phenylalanine, the CDR3 is 14 residues long. The read is trimmed to its CDR3 DNA, 42 bases read in frame from base 1. Trimming removed 4 bases from V and 3 bases from J; the gene matches leave 6 bases unexplained. TCRbeta CDR3 regions were amplified from genomic DNA by means of the immunoSEQ Assay, a bias-controlled multiplex PCR. In the original analysis: Within the assay, amplification of reference gene primers was used to estimate how many nucleated cells each sample contained. Sequence reads were collapsed and filtered to measure the absolute abundance of every unique TCRbeta CDR3 rearrangement. For each sample, productive Simpson clonality was calculated as the square root of Simpson's diversity index over productive rearrangements. TCRdb retrieved this table from immuneACCESS and kept in-frame rearrangements only. Not all clones are present; in checked studies, unresolved V genes account for under half, and no reason is known for the remainder. Clone size and the V and J calls come from that table; the DNA yielded D and trimming. This sample lists 40,000 or so clones; 86% were detected once. The ten largest clones take up under 5.5% of the sample.

Whole blood was collected in K2EDTA tubes by collaborating institutions according to the institutions' own protocols. For TCRbeta analysis, collaborators shipped samples as frozen whole blood, isolated PBMCs, or DNA extracted from either of those sample types. Sequenced input: peripheral blood. The source of this sequence is a man between 35 and 55 years old with active COVID-19. The rearranged chain carries TRBV10-3 and TRBJ2-7, with TRBD1 matching 7 junction bases. The nucleotide sequence is given as TGTGCCATCAGTGTTTCCGGGACAGACTACGAGCAGTACTTC. This gives the protein CAISVSGTDYEQYF.